These 10 T cell receptor beta chains originate from one sample sequenced in a study of response to subunit inactivated influenza vaccine. Using its own MiXCR run on the RT-PCR reads, TCRdb lists one record per CDR3 protein. The profile shows around 570,000 distinct CDR3 sequences, 6% to 9% of them singletons. Specimen: PBMCs from blood, collected around 25 months after vaccination. These receptors all stem from a man aged 50 to 69 who received an inactivated influenza vaccine.

This clonotype was seen only a few times. The rearrangement uses TRBV2 and TRBJ2-2, with D maybe TRBD1 (6 bases). V gave up 7 bases and J gave up 4 bases, with 13 bases separating them. Per germline, CDR1 SNHLY and CDR2 FYNNEI. The CDR3 is 14 residues long. Written as DNA, the CDR3 is TGTGCCAGCACAACAGGGTTGAGCACCGGGGAGCTGTTTTTT. Translated: CASTTGLSTGELFF. Together with reference TRBV2 and TRBJ2-2, the CDR3 gives the full variable domain: EPEVTQTPSHQVTQMGQEVILRCVPISNHLYFYWYRQILGQKVEFLVSFYNNEISEKSEIFDDQFSVERPDGSNFTLKIRSTKLEDSAMYFCASTTGLSTGELFFGEGSRLTVL.

The chain uses TRBV15 and TRBJ2-5; D call uncertain. Trimming took off 0 bases at V and 4 bases at J, with 6 bases between the two ends. CDR1 is LNHNV, CDR2 YYDKDF, per germline (reference sequence). The CDR3 sequence is 13 residues long. The CDR3 loop reads CATSRDPPETQYF. The CDR3 nucleotides are TGTGCCACCAGCAGAGATCCCCCAGAGACCCAGTACTTC.

CDR3: CASSLLTGGAGNQPQHF. In DNA, the CDR3 is TGTGCCAGCAGCTTACTTACAGGGGGCGCGGGCAATCAGCCCCAGCATTTT. The gene calls are TRBV7-8 and TRBJ1-5; the match to TRBD1 covers 9 bases. The CDR3 runs to 17 residues. Per the germline V gene, CDR1 is SGHVS and CDR2 is FQNEAQ. V lost 2 bases, J lost 2 bases, and 7 bases stayed unmatched.

This clonotype occurred a few times. The chain employs TRBV7-2 and TRBJ2-2; D not certain. V dropped 3 bases and J dropped 6 bases, with 14 bases sitting between them. The CDR3 length is 15 residues. CDR1 and CDR2 (germline): SGHTA, FQGNSA. The CDR3 loop is CASSFRTSASGELFF. The DNA for the CDR3 is TGTGCCAGCAGCTTCCGGACCTCCGCCTCCGGGGAGCTGTTTTTT.

This clonotype has at least ten counts. This rearrangement joins TRBV18 to TRBJ2-2, with TRBD1 matching 8 bases. Germline lookup yields CDR1 KGHSH and CDR2 LQKENI. This CDR3 is built from 16 residues. V lost 2 bases, J lost 5 bases, and 7 bases stayed unmatched. The CDR3 coding sequence is TGTGCCAGCTCACCATTCGACAGGGGAGGAACCGGGGAGCTGTTTTTT. This encodes CASSPFDRGGTGELFF. Combining the CDR3 with reference TRBV18 and TRBJ2-2 gives the whole variable domain NAGVMQNPRHLVRRRGQEARLRCSPMKGHSHVYWYRQLPEEGLKFMVYLQKENIIDESGMPKERFSAEFPKEGPSILRIQQVVRGDSAAYFCASSPFDRGGTGELFFGEGSRLTVL.

This rearrangement joins TRBV9 to TRBJ1-2, with a possible D match to TRBD1 (6 bases). The CDR3 has 14 residues. Trimming cost V 3 bases and J 6 bases, with 15 bases left between them. Germline CDR1 reads SGDLS; CDR2 reads YYNGEE. The CDR3 nucleotides read TGTGCCAGCAGCGCAGTACAGGGAGGGAATGGCTACACCTTC. Its translation is CASSAVQGGNGYTF.

This clonotype has a count of ten or more. In nucleotides, the CDR3 is TGTGCCAGCAGCTTACGATCTAGGAGTGAGCAGTTCTTC. This encodes CASSLRSRSEQFF. The chain combines TRBV11-2 with TRBJ2-1, with no clear D. Trimming pared 2 bases from V and 9 bases from J, leaving 11 bases between. The V gene's germline CDR1 is SGHAT and CDR2 FQNNGV. This CDR3 region has 13 residues.

The chain joins TRBV6-6 to TRBJ2-3; D remains ambiguous. Germline-derived CDR1 and CDR2 are MNHNY and SVGAGI (reference sequence). V was trimmed by 0 bases and J by 2 bases, leaving 3 bases between them. This CDR3 has 13 residues. The CDR3 DNA reads TGTGCCAGCAGTTACTCGGCCACAGATACGCAGTATTTT. It specifies CASSYSATDTQYF.

There are a few counts of this clonotype. The chain couples TRBV6-5 to TRBJ2-7; the D gene could be TRBD1 or TRBD2 (5 bases each). This CDR3 is built from 16 residues. The germline CDR1 and CDR2 sequences are MNHEY and SVGAGI. V gave up 4 bases and J gave up 0 bases, with 16 bases separating them. CDR3 sequence reads: CASSLTGTSSSYEQYF. Written as DNA, the CDR3 is TGTGCCAGCAGTTTAACCGGGACCTCAAGCTCCTACGAGCAGTACTTC.

This clonotype has a handful of counts. This rearrangement joins TRBV9 to TRBJ1-4; 7 bases match TRBD1. The CDR3 loop spans 16 amino acids. CDR1 SGDLS and CDR2 YYNGEE come from the germline V gene. The V and J ends lost 3 bases and 7 bases, in that order; junction bases with no gene match: 12. Here the CDR3 DNA reads TGTGCCAGCAGCGCCGGGAACCACAGGGGTGGTGAAAAACTGTTTTTT. It yields the protein CASSAGNHRGGEKLFF.